Below are 3 T cell receptor beta chains sequenced from a single sample in a study of cytomegalovirus exposure and HLA in healthy donors. Profiling relied on immunoSEQ multiplex PCR, and the TCRdb table lists in-frame clones only, not all of them. The sample holds hundreds of thousands of clones, 80% to 90% seen once. Sequencing used PBMCs. These receptors came from a woman between 18 and 29 years old in good health and CMV-seropositive.

V and J are TRBV5-6 and TRBJ2-5; a weak D match, TRBD1 (6 bases). Germline CDR1 SGHDT, CDR2 YYEEEE. Trimming shortened V by 4 bases and J by 4 bases, and 11 bases separated the two germline ends. The CDR3 sequence is 13 residues long. The CDR3 loop is CASSASDRETQYF. As DNA, the CDR3 is TGTGCCAGCAGCGCGTCGGACAGAGAGACCCAGTACTTC.

The sample holds one count of this clone. The CDR3 loop is CASSYSTGASYEQYF. The CDR3 nucleotides read TGTGCCAGCAGTTACTCCACAGGGGCCTCCTACGAGCAGTACTTC. The chain has TRBV27 and TRBJ2-7; TRBD1 agrees at 7 bases. V shed 4 bases and J 0 bases; nucleotides not matched to a gene: 6. The CDR3 is 15 amino acids. Germline V lookup: CDR1 MNHEY, CDR2 SMNVEV (reference sequence).

This sequence joins TRBV6-5 and TRBJ1-1; D is unresolved. Trimming stripped 5 bases from V and 1 base from J, with 8 bases between. The germline gives CDR1 MNHEY, CDR2 SVGAGI. This CDR3 spans 13 amino acids. CDR3 region: CASSETENTEAFF. The CDR3 DNA reads as TGTGCCAGCAGTGAAACAGAGAACACTGAAGCTTTCTTT.